This T cell receptor beta chain was obtained from a study of cytomegalovirus exposure and HLA in healthy donors. The CDR3 is 12 residues long. Germline loops: CDR1 GTSNPN, CDR2 SVGIG (reference sequence). V dropped 0 bases and J dropped 1 base, with 4 bases sitting between them. The PCR ran on 60 Vbeta and 13 Jbeta primers. Profiled with immunoSEQ multiplex PCR; TCRdb holds only in-frame clones, not every one. The profile shows around 150,000 clones, approximately 76% of them singletons. A remark on this clone: The same CDR3 arises from other DNA sequences in this sample as well.

Sequencing was performed on PBMCs. The chain combines TRBV30 with TRBJ2-7; D unclear. This receptor was obtained from a man between 60 and 75 years old in good health and CMV-seronegative. The CDR3 sequence: CAWSVQSYEQYF. The CDR3 coding sequence is TGTGCCTGGAGTGTACAGTCCTACGAGCAGTACTTC.